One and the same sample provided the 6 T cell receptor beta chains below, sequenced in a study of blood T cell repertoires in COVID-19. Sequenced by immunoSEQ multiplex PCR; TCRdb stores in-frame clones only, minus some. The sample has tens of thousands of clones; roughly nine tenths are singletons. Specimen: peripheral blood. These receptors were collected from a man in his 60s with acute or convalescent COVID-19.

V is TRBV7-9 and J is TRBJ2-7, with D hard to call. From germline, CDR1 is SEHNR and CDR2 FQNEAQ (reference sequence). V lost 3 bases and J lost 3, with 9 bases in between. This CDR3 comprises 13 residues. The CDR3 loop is CASSLETNYEQYF. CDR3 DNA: TGTGCCAGCAGCTTGGAAACTAACTACGAGCAGTACTTC.

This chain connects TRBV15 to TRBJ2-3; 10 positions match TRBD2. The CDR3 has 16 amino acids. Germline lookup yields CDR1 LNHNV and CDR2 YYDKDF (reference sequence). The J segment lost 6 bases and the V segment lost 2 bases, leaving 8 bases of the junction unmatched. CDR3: CATSRPGTSVGDTQYF. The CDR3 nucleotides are TGTGCCACCAGCAGACCCGGGACTAGCGTAGGTGATACGCAGTATTTT.

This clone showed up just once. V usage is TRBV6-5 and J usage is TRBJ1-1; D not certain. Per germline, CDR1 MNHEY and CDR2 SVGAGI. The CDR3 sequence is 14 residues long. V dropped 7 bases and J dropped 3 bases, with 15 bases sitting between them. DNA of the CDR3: TGTGCCAGCACTCGGGAAGGAGGATACACTGAAGCTTTCTTT. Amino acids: CASTREGGYTEAFF.

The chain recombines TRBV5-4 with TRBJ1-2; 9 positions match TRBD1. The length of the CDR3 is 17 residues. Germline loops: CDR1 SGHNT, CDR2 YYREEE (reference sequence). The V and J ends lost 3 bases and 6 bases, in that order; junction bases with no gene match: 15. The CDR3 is CASSSRDRAKEMNGYTF. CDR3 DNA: TGTGCCAGCAGCTCCCGGGACAGGGCTAAAGAAATGAATGGCTACACCTTC.

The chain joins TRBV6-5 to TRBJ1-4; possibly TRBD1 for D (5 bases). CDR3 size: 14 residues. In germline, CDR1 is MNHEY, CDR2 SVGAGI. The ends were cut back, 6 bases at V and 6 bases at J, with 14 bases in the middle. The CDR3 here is CASRNGGDYEKLFF. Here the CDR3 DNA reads TGTGCCAGCAGGAACGGGGGGGATTATGAAAAACTGTTTTTT.

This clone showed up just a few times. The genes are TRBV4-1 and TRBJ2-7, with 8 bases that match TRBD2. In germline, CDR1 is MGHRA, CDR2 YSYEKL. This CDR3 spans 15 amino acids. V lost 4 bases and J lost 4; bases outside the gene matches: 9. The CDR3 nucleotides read TGCGCCAGCAGCCTTTTACCGGGGGGGCGGTACGAGCAGTACTTC. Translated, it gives CASSLLPGGRYEQYF.